This T cell receptor (beta chain) appears in the sequencing data of a study of blood T cells in healthy people across ages (dated by TCRdb to between 2014 and 2017). Turning to the overall study: In model experiments, roughly one uniquely barcoded TCR beta cDNA molecule per two T cells was captured by template switching. To track age-related changes in TCR beta repertoire diversity, the study relied on deep sequencing normalized with unique cDNA molecular identifiers. To avoid experimental bias, donors of different ages were spread randomly across the sequencing lanes. Four age groups were formed from the donors: young (average 16 years), middle-aged (around 40), aged (around 68) and long-lived (around 80). For two donors (one aged 18 to 30 and one aged 80 or older), the study analyzed two additional independent replicas of 1 million unique cDNA reads from the same blood draw. Findings and caveats that apply to the study as a whole: There was a strong correlation between observed TCR beta diversity and the percentage of naive T cells measured by flow cytometry. Donor CMV infection status was unknown, potentially confounding age-related changes in expanded clonotypes. As age increased, observed TCR beta diversity per million T cells dropped in a roughly linear way, and a significant reduction was already evident by age around 41. Since profiling was done on bulk unsorted PBMCs, naive and antigen-experienced compartments could not be conclusively compared. Compared with the aged group, more naive CD4+ T cells, fewer expanded clones and increased TCR diversity were shown by the long-lived group, suggesting age selection. Total diversity estimates from one million sequenced T cells were considered lower bounds and underestimates.

Donors were 35 to 40 systemically healthy Caucasian individuals from Russia aged 6 to 90 years. About 10 milliliters of peripheral blood were collected from each donor into EDTA-treated Vacutainer tubes. Ficoll-Paque density-gradient centrifugation was used to isolate PBMCs, with at least 6.5 million per sample. Total RNA was extracted from PBMCs with Trizol reagent, with at least 5 micrograms obtained per sample. The percentages of naive CD45RAhigh/CD27high T cells were determined by flow cytometry on a PBMC aliquot from every donor. Libraries were made using 5' RACE. A second PCR of about 6 to 12 cycles was performed with a sample-barcoded 5' primer and a J-beta primer mix. A template-switch 5' adaptor carrying 12 random nucleotides introduced a unique molecular identifier onto each TCR beta cDNA molecule. Each sample yielded at least 2.5 million CDR3-containing paired-end reads. First-strand cDNA was synthesized from all RNA with the Mint cDNA synthesis kit, primed by a TRBC-specific oligonucleotide. Following uracil-DNA glycosylase treatment, all cDNA underwent a first 18-cycle PCR with the universal primers M1SS and BC2_uni_R. The source study handled its data this way. Each sample was normalized by randomly selecting 1 million high-quality reads, each carrying a distinct molecular identifier. Reads with shared molecular identifiers were discarded instead of being binned into consensus sequences. CDR3 identification, clonotype clustering and error correction used MiTCR with a Q25 quality threshold and the strictest error-elimination algorithm. A nonparametric unseen species model with Euler transformation was used to estimate a lower bound on total TCR beta diversity. The public reads were quality trimmed at Q25 with fastp and then assembled into clones with MiXCR by TCRdb, keeping productive beta chains. A single entry per CDR3 protein holds the most common genes and DNA from its merged rows. TCRdb's processing, not the authors', yielded these V and J calls. This sample has 1.8 million or so distinct CDR3 sequences in its table, and around 40% of those were observed once. The ten largest account for 23% of the sample.

The trim is 0 bases for V and 2 bases for J, with a gap of 12 bases between the germline ends. The CDR3 measures 15 amino acids from cysteine to phenylalanine. Only CDR3 DNA is held: 45 bases, read in frame from base 1. The germline V gene (reference sequence) sets CDR1 to GTSNPN and CDR2 to SVGIG. Points on this clonotype: Its antigen remains unidentified. No base quality information exists; no much larger clone differs at one position.

Here the chain combines TRBV30 and TRBJ2-3; TRBD1 could be the D gene, as 5 bases match. The source material was blood. The TCR comes from a human donor in good health. The DNA sequence reads TGTGCCTGGAGTGTAAGTGTGGGGCTCACAGATACGCAGTATTTT. This translates into CAWSVSVGLTDTQYF.